This entry concerns a single T cell receptor (beta chain). No cognate antigen has been identified for it. Base qualities are not recorded, but no much larger clone differs from it by a single base. This sample is part of a study of technical replicates of blood from a handful of donors (dated by TCRdb to 2017 to 2019). The germline V gene sets CDR1 to SGHVS and CDR2 to FQNEAQ. V loses 5 bases of germline sequence and J loses 6 bases, and the interval between the two ends is 8 bases. The CDR3 numbers 12 residues from cysteine through phenylalanine. Only the CDR3 region is kept as DNA, spanning 36 bases read in frame from base 1. Receptor amplification or capture employed the immunoSEQ multiplex PCR assay. TCRdb obtained this table from immuneACCESS and retained in-frame rearrangements with V and J assigned. These tables miss some clones; where compared with another copy, unresolved V genes account for less than half of the shortfall, and the remainder is unexplained. For this sample there are around 70,000 clones; almost 98% appear just once. Of the sample, 0.21% falls within the top ten clones.

The chain joins TRBV7-8 to TRBJ2-1; the D gene is perhaps TRBD2, from 6 matching bases. The sequencing input was T cells isolated from PBMCs. The receptor was isolated from a human donor in good health. CDR3 region: CASSAGSNEQFF. The base sequence is TGTGCCAGCAGCGCGGGGAGCAATGAGCAGTTCTTC. Full variable domain (CDR3 extended with the reference TRBV7-8 and TRBJ2-1 proteins): GAGVSQSPRYKVAKRGQDVALRCDPISGHVSLFWYQQALGQGPEFLTYFQNEAQLDKSGLPSDRFFAERPEGSVSTLKIQRTQQEDSAVYLCASSAGSNEQFFGPGTRLTVL.